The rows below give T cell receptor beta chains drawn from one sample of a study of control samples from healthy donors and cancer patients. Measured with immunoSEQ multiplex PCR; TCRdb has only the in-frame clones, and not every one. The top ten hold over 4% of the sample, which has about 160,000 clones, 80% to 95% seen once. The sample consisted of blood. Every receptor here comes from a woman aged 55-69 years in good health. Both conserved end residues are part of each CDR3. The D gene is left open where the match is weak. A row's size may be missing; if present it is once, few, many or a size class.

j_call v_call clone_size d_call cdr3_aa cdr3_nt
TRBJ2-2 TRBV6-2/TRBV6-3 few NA CASSYPGELFF TGTGCCAGCAGTTACCCCGGGGAGCTGTTTTTT
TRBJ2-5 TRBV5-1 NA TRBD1 CASSHRDRGPQETQYF TGCGCCAGCAGCCACCGGGACAGGGGGCCCCAAGAGACCCAGTACTTC
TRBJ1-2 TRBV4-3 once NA CASSPSGGDYGYTF TGCGCCAGCAGCCCAAGTGGGGGGGACTATGGCTACACCTTC
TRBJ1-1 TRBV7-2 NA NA CASSLGAGNTEAFF TGTGCCAGCAGCTTAGGCGCAGGGAACACTGAAGCTTTCTTT
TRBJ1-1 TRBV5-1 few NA CASSLKTLQTVKNTEAFF TGCGCCAGCAGCTTGAAGACTTTGCAGACAGTTAAAAACACTGAAGCTTTCTTT
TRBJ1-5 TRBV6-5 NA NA CASSYGGGRDQPQHF TGTGCCAGCAGTTACGGGGGGGGGCGCGATCAGCCCCAGCATTTT
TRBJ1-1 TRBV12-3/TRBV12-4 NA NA CASSTDYNTEAFF TGTGCCAGCAGCACGGACTATAACACTGAAGCTTTCTTT
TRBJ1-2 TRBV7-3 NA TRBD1 CASSRNAGDRGMYGYTF TGTGCCAGCAGCCGTAATGCGGGGGACAGGGGAATGTATGGCTACACCTTC
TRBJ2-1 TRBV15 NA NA CATSISRATYNEQFF TGTGCCACCAGCATAAGCAGGGCTACCTACAATGAGCAGTTCTTC
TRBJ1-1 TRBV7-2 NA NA CASSFPSGQNTEAFF TGTGCCAGCAGCTTTCCCTCGGGACAGAACACTGAAGCTTTCTTT
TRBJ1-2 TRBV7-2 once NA CASSLLTGAYNYGYTF TGTGCCAGCAGCCTACTGACAGGAGCCTACAACTATGGCTACACCTTC
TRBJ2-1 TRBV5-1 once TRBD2 CASSFSGGLSEQFF TGCGCCAGCAGCTTTTCGGGGGGGCTTTCTGAGCAGTTCTTC
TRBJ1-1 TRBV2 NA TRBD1 CASRATGGTEAFF TGTGCCAGCAGGGCTACAGGGGGCACTGAAGCTTTCTTT
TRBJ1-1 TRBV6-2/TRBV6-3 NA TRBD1 CASSYADRGREGTEAFF TGTGCCAGCAGTTACGCGGACAGGGGGCGCGAGGGCACTGAAGCTTTCTTT
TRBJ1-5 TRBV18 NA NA CASSPGVNQPQHF TGTGCCAGCTCACCAGGGGTTAATCAGCCCCAGCATTTT
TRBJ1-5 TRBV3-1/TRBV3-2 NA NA CASSSGRGFNQPQHF TGTGCCAGCAGCTCAGGACGGGGTTTCAATCAGCCCCAGCATTTT
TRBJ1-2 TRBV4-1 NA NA CASSQGPDRRYGYTF TGCGCCAGCAGCCAGGGGCCCGACAGGCGTTATGGCTACACCTTC
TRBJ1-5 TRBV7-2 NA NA CASSLDGVLYQPQHF TGTGCCAGCAGCTTAGATGGGGTGTTGTATCAGCCCCAGCATTTT
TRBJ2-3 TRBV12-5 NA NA CASGEGDTQYF TGTGCCTCGGGGGAAGGAGATACGCAGTATTTT
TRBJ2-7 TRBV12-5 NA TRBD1 CASGFGQGYEQYF TGTGCTAGTGGTTTCGGACAGGGGTACGAGCAGTACTTC
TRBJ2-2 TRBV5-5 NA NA CASSFSAGELFF TGTGCCAGCAGCTTCTCGGCCGGGGAGCTGTTTTTT
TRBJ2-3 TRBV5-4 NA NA CASSPPPGVVSLRGTDTQYF TGTGCCAGCAGCCCCCCCCCGGGAGTCGTGAGTCTTAGGGGCACAGATACGCAGTATTTT
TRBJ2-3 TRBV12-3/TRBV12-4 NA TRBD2 CASTRGGIDTQYF TGTGCCAGCACACGGGGGGGCATAGATACGCAGTATTTT
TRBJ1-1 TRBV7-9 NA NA CASSFVENTEAFF TGTGCCAGCAGCTTCGTTGAGAACACTGAAGCTTTCTTT
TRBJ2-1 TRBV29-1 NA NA CSAREGNEQFF TGCAGCGCTAGAGAAGGGAATGAGCAGTTCTTC
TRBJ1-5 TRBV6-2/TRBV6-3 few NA CASSYSPGQPQHF TGTGCCAGCAGTTACTCGCCAGGTCAGCCCCAGCATTTT
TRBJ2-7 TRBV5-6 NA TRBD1 CASSLGQFDEQYF TGTGCCAGCAGCCTGGGACAGTTCGACGAGCAGTACTTC
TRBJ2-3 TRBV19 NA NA CASNQVTSTDTQYF TGTGCCAGTAACCAAGTAACGAGCACAGATACGCAGTATTTT
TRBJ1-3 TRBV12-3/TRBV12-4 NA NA CASGPFRNTIYF TGTGCCAGCGGACCCTTCCGAAACACCATATATTTT
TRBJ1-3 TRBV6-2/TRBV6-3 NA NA CASSYLGENSGNTIYF TGTGCCAGCAGTTATTTGGGAGAAAACTCTGGAAACACCATATATTTT
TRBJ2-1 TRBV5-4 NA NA CASSQGGGGGYNEQFF TGTGCCAGCAGCCAGGGGGGCGGCGGGGGTTACAATGAGCAGTTCTTC
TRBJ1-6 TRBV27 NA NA CASSFRTEHNSPLHF TGTGCCAGCAGTTTTCGGACAGAACATAATTCACCCCTCCACTTT
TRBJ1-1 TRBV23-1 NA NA CASSQGQDRSMNTEAFF TGCGCCAGCAGTCAAGGGCAGGATAGGTCGATGAACACTGAAGCTTTCTTT
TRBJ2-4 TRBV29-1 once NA CSVEGQLAKNIQYF TGCAGCGTTGAAGGACAGCTAGCCAAAAACATTCAGTACTTC
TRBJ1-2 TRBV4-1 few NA CASSQGVTRFNYGYTF TGCGCCAGCAGCCAAGGAGTCACCAGATTTAACTATGGCTACACCTTC
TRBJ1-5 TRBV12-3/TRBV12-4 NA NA CASSLTALLPQHF TGTGCCAGCTCTTTAACAGCTCTACTGCCCCAGCATTTT
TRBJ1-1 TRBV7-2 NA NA CASSLVGKNTEAFF TGTGCCAGCAGCTTAGTCGGAAAGAACACTGAAGCTTTCTTT
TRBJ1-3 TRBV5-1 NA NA CASSLGTGEGTIYF TGCGCCAGCAGCTTGGGAACGGGGGAAGGCACCATATATTTT
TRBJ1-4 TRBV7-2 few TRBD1 CASSLGQGGNEKLFF TGTGCCAGCAGCTTAGGGCAGGGGGGCAATGAAAAACTGTTTTTT
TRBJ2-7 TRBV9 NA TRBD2 CASSVAPTPRLAGSTYEQYF TGTGCCAGCAGCGTAGCTCCAACCCCTCGACTAGCGGGGTCAACCTACGAGCAGTACTTC